This T cell receptor (beta chain) originates from a study of blood T cells in healthy people across ages. V shed 2 bases, J shed 5 bases, and the junction held 7 bases outside the gene matches. This CDR3 has 15 residues. Per the germline V gene, CDR1 is SGHKS and CDR2 is YYEKEE (reference sequence). General study points: While age rose, TCR beta diversity per million T cells dropped in a roughly linear way.

Primers used in a second PCR of roughly 7 to 11 cycles were a sample-barcoded 5' primer and a J-beta primer mix. TCRdb re-analysed the 5' RACE reads in MiXCR, keeping a single row per CDR3 protein. The sample has 750,000 or so distinct CDR3 sequences; 25% are singletons. Remarks on this clonotype: The antigen is undetermined.

These data also formed part of another study, on T cells of mothers and their children. That report adds: A second PCR was performed with the M1S primer. This primer added sample barcodes and 2-4 random nucleotides. From each mother came over 8 million TCR beta CDR3 reads, and from each child came approximately 2.8 million.

The clonotype was recovered from a boy aged 5-17 years in good health. The sequenced sample was blood. This rearrangement joins TRBV5-5 to TRBJ1-1; 9 bases fit TRBD1. CDR3 region: CASSFAGQGGTEAFF. The CDR3 nucleotides are TGTGCCAGCAGCTTCGCGGGACAGGGAGGGACTGAAGCTTTCTTT.